This is a list of T cell receptor beta chains from one sample in a study of human T cells and chemical hapten exposure. TCRdb itself ran the RACE reads through MiXCR, one entry per CDR3 protein. Of tens of thousands of distinct CDR3 sequences in the sample, approximately 9.7% were seen once. Here the sequenced sample was whole blood, taken in connection with sensitization to the hapten diphenylcyclopropenone (DPC). Source of these receptors: a woman aged 25 to 39 with alopecia areata. Some clones in this sample may be carry-over from other donors' samples. Each CDR3 is given with its conserved first and last residue. Each record gives: J gene, D gene, clone size, V gene, CDR3 DNA, CDR3 protein. A D gene is named only where the DNA matches it firmly. For some rows the clone size is stated as once, few or many, or as a class when expanded; others skip it.

j_call: TRBJ2-3
d_call: NA
clone_size: many
v_call: TRBV24-1
cdr3_nt: TGTGCCACCAGTGATTGGCAGGGAGGCACAGATACGCAGTATTTT
cdr3_aa: CATSDWQGGTDTQYF

j_call: TRBJ2-7
d_call: TRBD1
clone_size: NA
v_call: TRBV20-1
cdr3_nt: TGCAGTGCTAGAGATCCGGACAGGGGGTTTCAGTACTTC
cdr3_aa: CSARDPDRGFQYF

j_call: TRBJ1-4
d_call: NA
clone_size: few
v_call: TRBV7-2
cdr3_nt: TGTGCCAGCACCAGGGACTGTGGTGAAAAACTGTTTTTT
cdr3_aa: CASTRDCGEKLFF

j_call: TRBJ1-2
d_call: NA
clone_size: NA
v_call: TRBV7-2
cdr3_nt: TGTGCCAGCAGCTTCCGGGGGGCTGGCGTCCATGGCTACACCTTC
cdr3_aa: CASSFRGAGVHGYTF

j_call: TRBJ1-1
d_call: NA
clone_size: NA
v_call: TRBV7-8
cdr3_nt: TGTGCCAGCAGCTTAGTTTCCCCCACTGAAGCTTTCTTT
cdr3_aa: CASSLVSPTEAFF

j_call: TRBJ1-2
d_call: TRBD1
clone_size: NA
v_call: TRBV27
cdr3_nt: TGTGCCAGCAGTCGGGACAGGGGGGGGGTGCGCTATGGCTACACCTTC
cdr3_aa: CASSRDRGGVRYGYTF

j_call: TRBJ2-7
d_call: NA
clone_size: NA
v_call: TRBV9
cdr3_nt: TGTGCCAGCAGCGACGGGGCGCCCCCCTACGAGCAGTACTTC
cdr3_aa: CASSDGAPPYEQYF

j_call: TRBJ2-1
d_call: TRBD1
clone_size: once
v_call: TRBV5-1
cdr3_nt: TGCGCCAGCAGCTTGGTGACAGGGGCACTACTTTCCAATGAGCAGTTCTTC
cdr3_aa: CASSLVTGALLSNEQFF

j_call: TRBJ2-5
d_call: TRBD1
clone_size: NA
v_call: TRBV6-6
cdr3_nt: TGTGCCAGCGTTCCAGGGGGCATCGGGAAAGAGACCCAGTACTTC
cdr3_aa: CASVPGGIGKETQYF

j_call: TRBJ1-6
d_call: TRBD1
clone_size: NA
v_call: TRBV19
cdr3_nt: TGTGCCACCCGAGGGGCGACAGGGGGTTCTAATTCACCCCTCCACTTT
cdr3_aa: CATRGATGGSNSPLHF

j_call: TRBJ2-5
d_call: TRBD1
clone_size: few
v_call: TRBV28
cdr3_nt: TGTGCCAGCAGCTTAGCCTGGACAGGGGAAGAGACCCAGTACTTC
cdr3_aa: CASSLAWTGEETQYF

j_call: TRBJ1-4
d_call: TRBD1
clone_size: many
v_call: TRBV6-2/TRBV6-3
cdr3_nt: TGTGCCAGCAAAGGACAGGCAGCTGAAAAACTGTTTTTT
cdr3_aa: CASKGQAAEKLFF

j_call: TRBJ2-4
d_call: TRBD1
clone_size: many
v_call: TRBV28
cdr3_nt: TGTGCCAGCAGTTTGGCCGGGACAGGGGCCTCCAAAAACATTCAGTACTTC
cdr3_aa: CASSLAGTGASKNIQYF

j_call: TRBJ2-2
d_call: TRBD2
clone_size: NA
v_call: TRBV6-2/TRBV6-3
cdr3_nt: TGTGCCAGCAGTTACTCGCTCCTAGCGGGGAACACCGGGGAGCTGTTTTTT
cdr3_aa: CASSYSLLAGNTGELFF

j_call: TRBJ2-3
d_call: TRBD2
clone_size: many
v_call: TRBV20-1
cdr3_nt: TGCAGTGCAAGACTAGCGGGGGGGATCCCTAGCACAGATACGCAGTATTTT
cdr3_aa: CSARLAGGIPSTDTQYF

j_call: TRBJ2-3
d_call: NA
clone_size: many
v_call: TRBV10-3
cdr3_nt: TGTGCCACCGGGACTAGCACAGATACGCAGTATTTT
cdr3_aa: CATGTSTDTQYF

j_call: TRBJ2-3
d_call: NA
clone_size: many
v_call: TRBV5-5
cdr3_nt: TGTGCCAGCAGCTTACTACAGTACACAGATACGCAGTATTTT
cdr3_aa: CASSLLQYTDTQYF

j_call: TRBJ1-1
d_call: NA
clone_size: NA
v_call: TRBV25-1
cdr3_nt: TGTGCCAGCAGTGAGAGCTCAGGGCTTCGATCGAACACTGAAGCTTTCTTT
cdr3_aa: CASSESSGLRSNTEAFF

j_call: TRBJ2-2
d_call: NA
clone_size: few
v_call: TRBV6-1
cdr3_nt: TGTGCCAGCAGTGACCCCCGGTGGTCCCAGGCCGCCGGGGAGCTGTTTTTT
cdr3_aa: CASSDPRWSQAAGELFF

j_call: TRBJ1-2
d_call: NA
clone_size: many
v_call: TRBV5-1
cdr3_nt: TGCGCCAGCAGCTTTTCGGAGCCCTATGGCTACACCTTC
cdr3_aa: CASSFSEPYGYTF

j_call: TRBJ2-6
d_call: NA
clone_size: few
v_call: TRBV9
cdr3_nt: TGTGCCAGCGGCAGGGCTGGGGCCAACGTCCTGACTTTC
cdr3_aa: CASGRAGANVLTF

j_call: TRBJ1-2
d_call: TRBD1
clone_size: few
v_call: TRBV19
cdr3_nt: TGTGCCAGTAGCAGACCGGGACAGGCTAACTATGGCTACACCTTC
cdr3_aa: CASSRPGQANYGYTF

j_call: TRBJ1-4
d_call: NA
clone_size: NA
v_call: TRBV11-2
cdr3_nt: TGTGCCAGCAGTCCAGCCGGGGGATATAATGAAAAACTGTTTTTT
cdr3_aa: CASSPAGGYNEKLFF

j_call: TRBJ2-2
d_call: NA
clone_size: many
v_call: TRBV4-3
cdr3_nt: TGCGCCAGCAGCCAAGATCGGGCGGGGGAGCTGTTTTTT
cdr3_aa: CASSQDRAGELFF

j_call: TRBJ2-7
d_call: TRBD2
clone_size: many
v_call: TRBV7-2
cdr3_nt: TGTGCCAGCAGCTTACGGACTAGCGGGGCCCGGAGCTCCTACGAGCAGTACTTC
cdr3_aa: CASSLRTSGARSSYEQYF

j_call: TRBJ1-2
d_call: NA
clone_size: few
v_call: TRBV3-1
cdr3_nt: TGTGCCAGCAGCCAAGACAGGGCTTCTGGCTACACCTTC
cdr3_aa: CASSQDRASGYTF

j_call: TRBJ2-1
d_call: NA
clone_size: NA
v_call: TRBV6-5
cdr3_nt: NA
cdr3_aa: CASSSSTGGTYNEQFF

j_call: TRBJ1-2
d_call: NA
clone_size: many
v_call: TRBV2
cdr3_nt: TGTGCCAGCAGTGTACAGAGAAGCTATGGCTACACCTTC
cdr3_aa: CASSVQRSYGYTF

j_call: TRBJ1-1
d_call: NA
clone_size: many
v_call: TRBV28
cdr3_nt: TGTGCCAGCCCCATTGGGCGTAGGTACACTGAAGCTTTCTTT
cdr3_aa: CASPIGRRYTEAFF

j_call: TRBJ2-3
d_call: NA
clone_size: few
v_call: TRBV19
cdr3_nt: TGTGCCAGTAGTATAATGACTAGCACAGATACGCAGTATTTT
cdr3_aa: CASSIMTSTDTQYF

j_call: TRBJ1-1
d_call: NA
clone_size: NA
v_call: TRBV6-1
cdr3_nt: TGTGCCAGCAGTGAACGATGGACCTTTAACACTGAAGCTTTCTTT
cdr3_aa: CASSERWTFNTEAFF

j_call: TRBJ2-5
d_call: TRBD1
clone_size: many
v_call: TRBV6-5
cdr3_nt: TGTGCCAGCAGTCGGGACAGCCTCCAAGAGACCCAGTACTTC
cdr3_aa: CASSRDSLQETQYF

j_call: TRBJ2-3
d_call: NA
clone_size: NA
v_call: TRBV4-1
cdr3_nt: TGCGCCAGCAGCGAAGACAAAACAGAAAATAAAGATACGCAGTATTTT
cdr3_aa: CASSEDKTENKDTQYF